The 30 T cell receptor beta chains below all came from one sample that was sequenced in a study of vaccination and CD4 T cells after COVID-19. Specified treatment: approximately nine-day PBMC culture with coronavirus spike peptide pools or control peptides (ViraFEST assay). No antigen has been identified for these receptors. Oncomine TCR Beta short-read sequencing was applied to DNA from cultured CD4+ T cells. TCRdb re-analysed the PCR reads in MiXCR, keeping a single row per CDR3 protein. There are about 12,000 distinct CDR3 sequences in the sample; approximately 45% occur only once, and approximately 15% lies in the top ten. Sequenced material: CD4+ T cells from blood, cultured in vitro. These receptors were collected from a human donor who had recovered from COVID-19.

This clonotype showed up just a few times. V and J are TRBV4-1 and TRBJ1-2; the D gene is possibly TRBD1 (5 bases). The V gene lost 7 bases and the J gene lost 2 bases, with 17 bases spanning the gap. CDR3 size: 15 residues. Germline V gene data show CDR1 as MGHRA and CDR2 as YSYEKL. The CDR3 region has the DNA TGCGCCAGCAAGTCCAGGACACGATGGAACTATGGCTACACCTTC. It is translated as CASKSRTRWNYGYTF.

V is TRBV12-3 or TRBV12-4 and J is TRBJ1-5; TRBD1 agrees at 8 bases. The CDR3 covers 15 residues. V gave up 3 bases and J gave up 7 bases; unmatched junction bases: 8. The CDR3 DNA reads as TGTGCCAGCAGTTTGTACGACAGGGGACTGCAGCCCCAGCATTTT. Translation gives CASSLYDRGLQPQHF.

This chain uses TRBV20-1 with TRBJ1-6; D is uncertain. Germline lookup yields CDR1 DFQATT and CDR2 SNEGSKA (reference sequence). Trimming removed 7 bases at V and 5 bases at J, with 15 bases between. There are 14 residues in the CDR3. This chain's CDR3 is CSVPTRGNNSPLHF. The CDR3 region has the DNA TGCAGTGTTCCTACCCGGGGTAATAATTCACCCCTCCACTTT.

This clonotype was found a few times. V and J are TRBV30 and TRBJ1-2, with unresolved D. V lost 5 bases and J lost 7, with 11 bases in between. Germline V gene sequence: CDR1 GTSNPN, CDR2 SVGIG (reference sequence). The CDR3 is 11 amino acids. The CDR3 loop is CAWALVGGYTF. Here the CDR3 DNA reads TGTGCCTGGGCCCTAGTAGGTGGCTACACCTTC.

CDR3 DNA: TGCAGTGCTAGGGGCGGGAACGACGAGCAGTACTTC. Encoded protein: CSARGGNDEQYF. V is TRBV20-1 and J is TRBJ2-7, with D tentatively TRBD2 (6 bases). Per the germline V gene, CDR1 is DFQATT and CDR2 is SNEGSKA (reference sequence). The germline V and J ends were trimmed by 3 bases and 5 bases, with 11 bases remaining between them. The CDR3 covers 12 residues.

CDR3 in amino acids: CASSQYDGDYEQYF. CDR3 DNA: TGTGCCAGCAGCCAATACGACGGGGACTACGAGCAGTACTTC. The rearrangement joins TRBV3-1 to TRBJ2-7, with a tentative D call TRBD2 (5 bases). Germline V lookup: CDR1 LGHDT, CDR2 YNNKEL (reference sequence). The CDR3 totals 14 residues. Trimming took off 2 bases at V and 3 bases at J, with 11 bases between the two ends.

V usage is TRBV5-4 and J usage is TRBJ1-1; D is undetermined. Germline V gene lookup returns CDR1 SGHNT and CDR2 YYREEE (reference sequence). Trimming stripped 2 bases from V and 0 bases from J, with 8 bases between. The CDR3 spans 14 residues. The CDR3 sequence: CASSLMTMNTEAFF. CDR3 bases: TGTGCCAGCAGCTTAATGACTATGAACACTGAAGCTTTCTTT.

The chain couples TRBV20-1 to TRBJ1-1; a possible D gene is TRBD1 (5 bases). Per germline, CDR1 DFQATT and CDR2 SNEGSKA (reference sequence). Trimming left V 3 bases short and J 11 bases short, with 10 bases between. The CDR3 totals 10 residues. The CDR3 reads CSASWGLAFF. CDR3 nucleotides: TGCAGTGCTAGTTGGGGGTTGGCTTTCTTT.

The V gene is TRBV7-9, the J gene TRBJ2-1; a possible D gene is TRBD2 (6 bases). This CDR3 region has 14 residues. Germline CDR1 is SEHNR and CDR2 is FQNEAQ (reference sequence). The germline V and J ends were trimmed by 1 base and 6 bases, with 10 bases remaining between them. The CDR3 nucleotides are TGTGCCAGCAGCTTAGGGCGGGACTTCAATGAGCAGTTCTTC. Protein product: CASSLGRDFNEQFF.

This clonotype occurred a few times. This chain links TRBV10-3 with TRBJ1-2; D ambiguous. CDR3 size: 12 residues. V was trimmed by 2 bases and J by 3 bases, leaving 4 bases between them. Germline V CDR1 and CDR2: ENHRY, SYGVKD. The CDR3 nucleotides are TGTGCCATCAGTGAGACAGACTATGGCTACACCTTC. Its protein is CAISETDYGYTF.

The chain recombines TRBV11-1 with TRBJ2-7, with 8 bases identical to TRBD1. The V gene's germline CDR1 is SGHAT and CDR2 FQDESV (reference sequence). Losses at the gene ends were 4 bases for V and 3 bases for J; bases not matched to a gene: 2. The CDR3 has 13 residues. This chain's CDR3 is CASSSDRGYEQYF. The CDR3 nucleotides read TGTGCCAGCAGCTCAGACAGGGGCTACGAGCAGTACTTC.

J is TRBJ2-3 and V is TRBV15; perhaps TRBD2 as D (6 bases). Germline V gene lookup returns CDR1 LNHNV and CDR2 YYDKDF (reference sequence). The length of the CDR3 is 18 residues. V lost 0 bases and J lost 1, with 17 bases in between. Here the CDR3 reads CATSRDLFREVGTDTQYF. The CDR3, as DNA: TGTGCCACCAGCAGAGATTTATTCAGGGAGGTAGGCACAGATACGCAGTATTTT.

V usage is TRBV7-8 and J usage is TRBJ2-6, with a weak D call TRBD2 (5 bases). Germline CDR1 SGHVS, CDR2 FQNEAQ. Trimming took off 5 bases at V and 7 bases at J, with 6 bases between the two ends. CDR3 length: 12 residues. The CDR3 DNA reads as TGTGCCAGCAGCCGGGGTGCCAACGTCCTGACTTTC. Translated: CASSRGANVLTF.

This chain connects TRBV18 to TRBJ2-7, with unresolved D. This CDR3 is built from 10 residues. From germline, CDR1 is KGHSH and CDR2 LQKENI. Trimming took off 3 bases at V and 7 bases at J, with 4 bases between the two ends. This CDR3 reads CASSPPEQYF. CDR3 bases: TGTGCCAGCTCACCTCCGGAGCAGTACTTC.

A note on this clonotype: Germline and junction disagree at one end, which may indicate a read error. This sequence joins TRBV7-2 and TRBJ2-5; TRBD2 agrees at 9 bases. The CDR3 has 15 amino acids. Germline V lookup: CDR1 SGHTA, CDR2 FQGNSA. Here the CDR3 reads CASSLAGMGTETQYF. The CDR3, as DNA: TGTGCCAGCAGCCTAGCGGGGATGGGGACGGAGACCCAGTACTTC.

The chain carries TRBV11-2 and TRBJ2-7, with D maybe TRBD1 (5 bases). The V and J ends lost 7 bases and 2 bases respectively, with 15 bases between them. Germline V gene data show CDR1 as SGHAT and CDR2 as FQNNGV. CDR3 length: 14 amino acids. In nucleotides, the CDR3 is TGTGCCAGCAAGGGGCCGAAAGCTCCCTACGAGCAGTACTTC. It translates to CASKGPKAPYEQYF.

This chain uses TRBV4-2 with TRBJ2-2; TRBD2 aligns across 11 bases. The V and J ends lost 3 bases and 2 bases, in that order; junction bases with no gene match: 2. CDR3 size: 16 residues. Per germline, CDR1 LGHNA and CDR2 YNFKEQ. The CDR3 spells CASSHSGRANTGELFF. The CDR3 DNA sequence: TGTGCCAGCAGCCATAGCGGGAGGGCCAACACCGGGGAGCTGTTTTTT.

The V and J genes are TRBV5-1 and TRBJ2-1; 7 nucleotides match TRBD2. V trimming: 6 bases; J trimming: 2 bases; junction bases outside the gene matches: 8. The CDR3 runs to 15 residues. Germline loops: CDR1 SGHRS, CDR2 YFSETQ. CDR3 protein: CASKPGGSPYNEQFF. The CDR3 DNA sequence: TGCGCCAGCAAACCTGGCGGGAGTCCCTACAATGAGCAGTTCTTC.

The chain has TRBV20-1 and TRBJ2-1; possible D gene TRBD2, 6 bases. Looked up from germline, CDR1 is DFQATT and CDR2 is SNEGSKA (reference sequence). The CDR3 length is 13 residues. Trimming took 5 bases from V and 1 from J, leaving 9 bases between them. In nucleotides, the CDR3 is TGCAGTGCTTCGACTAGTTCCTACAATGAGCAGTTCTTC. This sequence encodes CSASTSSYNEQFF.

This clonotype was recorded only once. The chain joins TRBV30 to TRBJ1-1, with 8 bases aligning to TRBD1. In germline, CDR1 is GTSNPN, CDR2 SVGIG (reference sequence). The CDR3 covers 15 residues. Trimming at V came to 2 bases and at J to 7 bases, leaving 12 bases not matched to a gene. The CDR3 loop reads CAWSRLGQGANEAFF. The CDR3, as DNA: TGTGCCTGGAGTCGGCTGGGGCAGGGGGCCAATGAAGCTTTCTTT.

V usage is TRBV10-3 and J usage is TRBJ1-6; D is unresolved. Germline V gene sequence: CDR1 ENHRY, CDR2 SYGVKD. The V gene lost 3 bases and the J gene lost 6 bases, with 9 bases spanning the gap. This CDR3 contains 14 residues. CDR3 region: CAISEWQVNSPLHF. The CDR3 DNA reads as TGTGCCATCAGTGAATGGCAGGTTAATTCACCCCTCCACTTT.

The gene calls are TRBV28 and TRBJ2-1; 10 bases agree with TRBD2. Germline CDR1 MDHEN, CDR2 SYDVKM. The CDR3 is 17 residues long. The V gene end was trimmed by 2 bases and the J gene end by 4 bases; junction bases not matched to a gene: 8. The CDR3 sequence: CASSLAKSGGDYNEQFF. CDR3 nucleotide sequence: TGTGCCAGCAGTTTAGCCAAAAGCGGGGGGGATTACAATGAGCAGTTCTTC.

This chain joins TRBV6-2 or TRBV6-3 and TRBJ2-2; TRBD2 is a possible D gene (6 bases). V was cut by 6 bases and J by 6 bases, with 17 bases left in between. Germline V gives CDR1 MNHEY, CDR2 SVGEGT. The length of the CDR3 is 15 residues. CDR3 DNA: TGTGCCAGCAGCCGGACTATCGGGGACTCCGGGGAGCTGTTTTTT. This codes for CASSRTIGDSGELFF.

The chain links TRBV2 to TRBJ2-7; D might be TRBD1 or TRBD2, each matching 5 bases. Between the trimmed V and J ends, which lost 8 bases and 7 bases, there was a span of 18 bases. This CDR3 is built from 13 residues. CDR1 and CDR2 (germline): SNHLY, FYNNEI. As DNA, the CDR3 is TGTGCCAGCTACTATCGGGGCAGTCCTGAGCAGTACTTC. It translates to CASYYRGSPEQYF.

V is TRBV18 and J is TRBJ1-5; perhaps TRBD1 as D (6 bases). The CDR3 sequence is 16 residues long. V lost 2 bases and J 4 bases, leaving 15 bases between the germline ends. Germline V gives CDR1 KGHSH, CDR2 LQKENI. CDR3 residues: CASSPTQGIKNQPQHF. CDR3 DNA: TGTGCCAGCTCACCAACACAGGGAATTAAGAATCAGCCCCAGCATTTT.

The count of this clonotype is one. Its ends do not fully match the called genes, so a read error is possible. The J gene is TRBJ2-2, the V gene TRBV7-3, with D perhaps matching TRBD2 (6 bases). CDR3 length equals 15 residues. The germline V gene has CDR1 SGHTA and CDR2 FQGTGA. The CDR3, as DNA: TGTGCCAGCAGCTCCCGGGACCAGAACACCGGGGGGCTGTTTTTT. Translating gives CASSSRDQNTGGLFF. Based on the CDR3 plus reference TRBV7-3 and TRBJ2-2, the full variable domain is GAGVSQTPSNKVTEKGKYVELRCDPISGHTALYWYRQSLGQGPEFLIYFQGTGAADDSGLPNDRFFAVRPEGSVSTLKIQRTERGDSAVYLCASSSRDQNTGGLFFGEGSRLTVL.

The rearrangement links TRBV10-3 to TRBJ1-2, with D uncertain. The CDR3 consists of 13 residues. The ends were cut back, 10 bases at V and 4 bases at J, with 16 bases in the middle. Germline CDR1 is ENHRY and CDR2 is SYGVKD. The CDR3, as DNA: TGTGCCACCAAAAAGCCGAACAGCTATGGCTACACCTTC. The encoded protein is CATKKPNSYGYTF.

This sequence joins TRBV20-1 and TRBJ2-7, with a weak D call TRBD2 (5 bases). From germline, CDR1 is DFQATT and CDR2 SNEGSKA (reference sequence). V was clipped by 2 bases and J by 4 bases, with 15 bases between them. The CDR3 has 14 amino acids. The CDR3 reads CSARLSLARYEQYF. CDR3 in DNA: TGCAGTGCTAGACTGTCCCTAGCTAGGTACGAGCAGTACTTC.

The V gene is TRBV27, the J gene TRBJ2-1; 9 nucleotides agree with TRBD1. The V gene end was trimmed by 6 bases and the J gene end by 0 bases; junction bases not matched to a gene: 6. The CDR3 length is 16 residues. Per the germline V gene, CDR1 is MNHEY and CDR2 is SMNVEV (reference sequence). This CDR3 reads CASRPTGGVSYNEQFF. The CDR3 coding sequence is TGTGCCAGCAGACCGACAGGGGGTGTCTCCTACAATGAGCAGTTCTTC.

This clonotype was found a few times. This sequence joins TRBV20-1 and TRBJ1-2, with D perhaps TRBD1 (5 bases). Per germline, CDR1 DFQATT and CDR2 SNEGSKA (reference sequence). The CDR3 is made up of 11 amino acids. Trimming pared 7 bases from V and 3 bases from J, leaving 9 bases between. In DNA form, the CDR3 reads TGCAGTGAGCCGGGGGACTATGGCTACACCTTC. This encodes CSEPGDYGYTF.